This TCR beta chain derives from a study of cytomegalovirus exposure and HLA in healthy donors. Across the study: A prior analysis found about 120 million unique TCR beta sequences from around 180 million T cells.

V shed 4 bases, J shed 4 bases, and the junction held 8 bases outside the gene matches. This CDR3 is 15 amino acids long. Germline V gives CDR1 SGHDN, CDR2 FVKESK. Whole-study results and caveats: In a later analysis, an Asian-associated ancestry cluster reportedly showed fewer N-insertions than the approximately 670-donor mean. Reportedly, cytomegalovirus status was diagnosed with high sensitivity and specificity.

Of note for this clone: Its antigen is still unknown.

With 60 Vbeta and 13 Jbeta primers, the PCR was carried out. Profiled with immunoSEQ multiplex PCR; TCRdb holds only in-frame clones, not every one. The sample yields about 150,000 clones, approximately 78% seen once. The receptor's source is a man aged 35-49 years in good health and CMV-seropositive. The material sequenced was PBMCs. The chain links TRBV14 to TRBJ1-2; 8 positions agree with TRBD1. CDR3 DNA: TGTGCCAGCAGCCGATTAACAGGGGGGAGCTATGGCTACACCTTC. Amino acids: CASSRLTGGSYGYTF. The full variable domain, rest sourced from reference TRBV14 and TRBJ1-2, is EAGVTQFPSHSVIEKGQTVTLRCDPISGHDNLYWYRRVMGKEIKFLLHFVKESKQDESGMPNNRFLAERTGGTYSTLKVQPAELEDSGVYFCASSRLTGGSYGYTFGSGTRLTVV.